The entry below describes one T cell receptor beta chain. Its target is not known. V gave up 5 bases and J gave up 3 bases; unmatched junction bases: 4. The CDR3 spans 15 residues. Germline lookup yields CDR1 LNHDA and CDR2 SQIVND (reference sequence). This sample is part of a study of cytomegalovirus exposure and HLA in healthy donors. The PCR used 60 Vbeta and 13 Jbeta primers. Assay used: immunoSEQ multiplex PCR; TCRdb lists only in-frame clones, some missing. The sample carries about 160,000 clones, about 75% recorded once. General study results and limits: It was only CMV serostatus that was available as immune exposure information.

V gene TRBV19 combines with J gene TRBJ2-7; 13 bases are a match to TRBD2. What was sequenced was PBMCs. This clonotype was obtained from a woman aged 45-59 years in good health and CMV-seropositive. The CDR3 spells CASSWGTSGVYEQYF. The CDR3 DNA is TGTGCCAGTAGTTGGGGGACTAGCGGGGTCTACGAGCAGTACTTC.